The clone carrying this T cell receptor beta chain is labeled as medium-sized. What it recognizes is unknown. The lung tissue was taken at least 3 cm from the tumor in the same resection. The sample is drawn from a study of CD4 T cells in lung cancer. Study at large: Blood T cells were screened for responses to candidate mutation neoepitopes. Before giving blood, patients had received treatments including platinum chemotherapy, some also nivolumab or pembrolizumab. Findings and caveats of the study: In vitro naive T-cell priming might explain some blood-derived responses.

With 5 bases clipped from V and 3 bases from J, the junction kept 11 bases outside the gene matches. Germline loops: CDR1 MDHEN, CDR2 SYDVKM. The CDR3 is 16 amino acids. Libraries were prepared by immunoSEQ multiplex PCR; TCRdb keeps only in-frame clonotypes and omits some of them. The table shows about 10,000 clones, with around 66% occurring only once. The chain links TRBV28 to TRBJ2-3; 7 bases map to TRBD2. The material sequenced was normal lung tissue taken away from the tumor. The TCR sequence derives from a man between 60 and 75 years old with non-small cell lung cancer. The DNA of the CDR3 is TGTGCCAGCAGTCCCCGGGGCGGGAGAGGAACAGATACGCAGTATTTT. Translated, it gives CASSPRGGRGTDTQYF.